The 27 T cell receptor beta chains listed next were all sequenced from one sample in a study of blood T cell repertoires in COVID-19. Only in-frame clones appear in the TCRdb table, and some are missing; sequencing was by immunoSEQ multiplex PCR. The sample lists 180,000 or so clones, around nine tenths seen once, with 2.5% to 4% in the top ten. The sample was peripheral blood. Every receptor here comes from a man in his 70s with acute or convalescent COVID-19.

V usage is TRBV19 and J usage is TRBJ1-1, with D uncertain. The CDR3 consists of 15 residues. Germline CDR1 reads LNHDA; CDR2 reads SQIVND (reference sequence). V lost 5 bases, J lost 0 bases, and 13 bases lay in between. The chain's CDR3 is CASSVSTGLNTEAFF. Here the CDR3 DNA reads TGTGCCAGTAGTGTATCAACGGGTTTGAACACTGAAGCTTTCTTT.

The CDR3: CASSLLLFTDTQYF. The CDR3 nucleotides are TGCGCCAGCAGCTTGCTACTGTTCACAGATACGCAGTATTTT. This chain uses TRBV5-1 with TRBJ2-3, with unresolved D. Germline V gives CDR1 SGHRS, CDR2 YFSETQ. Trimming left V 1 base short and J 2 bases short, with 8 bases between. The CDR3 runs 14 residues.

The chain couples TRBV19 to TRBJ2-2; TRBD2 matches at 14 bases. This CDR3 region has 17 residues. The germline V gene has CDR1 LNHDA and CDR2 SQIVND (reference sequence). V shed 4 bases, J shed 1 base, and the junction held 2 bases outside the gene matches. CDR3 coding DNA: TGTGCCAGTAGTAGGGGACTAGCGGGGGTGAACACCGGGGAGCTGTTTTTT. This gives the protein CASSRGLAGVNTGELFF. Based on the CDR3 plus reference TRBV19 and TRBJ2-2, the full variable domain is DGGITQSPKYLFRKEGQNVTLSCEQNLNHDAMYWYRQDPGQGLRLIYYSQIVNDFQKGDIAEGYSVSREKKESFPLTVTSAQKNPTAFYLCASSRGLAGVNTGELFFGEGSRLTVL.

This clone was counted between two and nine times. This sequence joins TRBV6-5 and TRBJ1-5, with TRBD1 identical over 8 bases. CDR3 size: 15 residues. Trimming took 6 bases from V and 4 from J; bases not matched to a gene: 8. Germline V lookup: CDR1 MNHEY, CDR2 SVGAGI. DNA of the CDR3: TGTGCCAGCAGAAGCGGGACAGGCCTTAATCAGCCCCAGCATTTT. Translating it yields CASRSGTGLNQPQHF.

The chain links TRBV11-2 to TRBJ1-1; D not certain. CDR3 size: 15 residues. Trimming left V 1 base short and J 1 base short, with 10 bases between. Per germline, CDR1 SGHAT and CDR2 FQNNGV. DNA for the CDR3: TGTGCCAGCAGCTTAGTAACAGCCGCGAACACTGAAGCTTTCTTT. It translates to CASSLVTAANTEAFF.

The chain recombines TRBV28 with TRBJ2-7, with a possible D match to TRBD2 (6 bases). CDR3 length equals 19 residues. V lost 5 bases to trimming and J lost 0 bases, with 26 bases between them. Germline V lookup: CDR1 MDHEN, CDR2 SYDVKM. DNA of the CDR3: TGTGCCAGCAGTACTCCAAGAAGCGGGCTTAAGTCCGTCTCCTACGAGCAGTACTTC. Residues: CASSTPRSGLKSVSYEQYF.

The gene calls are TRBV10-3 and TRBJ2-3; TRBD2 agrees at 10 bases. There are 16 residues in the CDR3. After removal of 6 bases from V and 4 bases from J, the junction contained 10 bases not matched to a gene. The germline gives CDR1 ENHRY, CDR2 SYGVKD. The CDR3 is CAIRRGGLAMSDTQYF. The CDR3 bases are TGTGCCATCAGGAGGGGGGGACTAGCGATGTCAGATACGCAGTATTTT.

The V and J genes are TRBV4-1 and TRBJ1-6, with D perhaps TRBD1 (6 bases). V lost 0 bases and J lost 5, with 8 bases in between. The germline CDR1 and CDR2 sequences are MGHRA and YSYEKL. The CDR3 runs to 15 residues. This CDR3 reads CASSQDRTDNSPLHF. The CDR3 coding sequence is TGCGCCAGCAGCCAAGACCGGACAGATAATTCACCCCTCCACTTT.

The CDR3 coding sequence is TGTGCCAGCAGTTTTCTCGACAGACCCGGTCAGCCCCAGCATTTT. Translating it yields CASSFLDRPGQPQHF. The rearrangement joins TRBV28 to TRBJ1-5; D perhaps matches TRBD1 (5 bases). In germline, CDR1 is MDHEN, CDR2 SYDVKM. CDR3 length equals 15 residues. V lost 3 bases to trimming and J lost 6 bases, with 15 bases between them.

V usage is TRBV3-1 (or the pseudogene TRBV3-2) and J usage is TRBJ1-4, with a possible D match to TRBD1 (5 bases). From germline, CDR1 is LGHDT and CDR2 YNNKEL (reference sequence). The CDR3 length is 12 residues. V was shortened by 2 bases and J by 13 bases, with 11 bases between the two germline ends. The CDR3, as DNA: TGTGCCAGCAGCCAAAACTCCGGGGGACTGTTTTTT. Protein product: CASSQNSGGLFF.

This sequence joins TRBV19 and TRBJ1-4; D remains ambiguous. V shed 5 bases and J shed 6 bases, with 7 bases lying between them. Germline V lookup: CDR1 LNHDA, CDR2 SQIVND (reference sequence). This CDR3 spans 12 amino acids. CDR3 sequence: CASSRVYEKLFF. CDR3 DNA: TGTGCCAGTAGTCGGGTGTATGAAAAACTGTTTTTT.

The rearrangement links TRBV10-2 to TRBJ2-5; 10 nucleotides agree with TRBD1. CDR3 length equals 15 residues. The germline V gene encodes CDR1 WSHSY and CDR2 SAAADI. V lost 4 bases, J lost 4 bases, and 6 bases stayed unmatched. CDR3 in amino acids: CASSGLDRGRETQYF. CDR3 in DNA: TGCGCCAGCAGTGGGCTGGACAGGGGGAGAGAGACCCAGTACTTC.

The chain employs TRBV29-1 and TRBJ2-7; D is possibly TRBD2 (5 bases). Between the trimmed V and J ends, which lost 0 bases and 3 bases, there was a span of 6 bases. The CDR3 has 12 amino acids. Germline CDR1 SQVTM, CDR2 ANQGSEA. CDR3 DNA: TGCAGCGTTGAAGAACGGGACTACGAGCAGTACTTC. Translating gives CSVEERDYEQYF.

The V and J genes are TRBV5-4 and TRBJ2-5, with D possibly matching TRBD2 (5 bases). V was pared by 5 bases and J by 1 base, with 15 bases between. Per the germline V gene, CDR1 is SGHNT and CDR2 is YYREEE (reference sequence). The CDR3 extends over 15 amino acids. The CDR3 sequence is CASSIRSGFQETQYF. CDR3 coding DNA: TGTGCCAGCAGTATCCGGAGCGGATTCCAAGAGACCCAGTACTTC.

The V call is TRBV27, the J call TRBJ1-3; possibly TRBD1 for D (5 bases). The CDR3 has 15 residues. V gave up 3 bases and J gave up 8 bases, with 17 bases separating them. Germline lookup yields CDR1 MNHEY and CDR2 SMNVEV (reference sequence). Here the CDR3 DNA reads TGTGCCAGCAGTTTTTCCTCGGGACTCCTTGACACCATATATTTT. Translated: CASSFSSGLLDTIYF.

A remark on this clone: At one end, the junction sequence differs from germline, possibly due to a read error. The chain links TRBV5-1 to TRBJ1-1; D is undetermined. Looked up from germline, CDR1 is SGHRS and CDR2 is YFSETQ. This CDR3 contains 15 residues. The CDR3 DNA reads as TGCGCCAGCACCGCTTCGGGGTCGCTGAATACTGAAGCTTTCTTT. This translates into CASTASGSLNTEAFF. Filled out from reference TRBV5-1 and TRBJ1-1, the complete variable domain reads KAGVTQTPRYLIKTRGQQVTLSCSPISGHRSVSWYQQTPGQGLQFLFEYFSETQRNKGNFPGRFSGRQFSNSRSEMNVSTLELGDSALYLCASTASGSLNTEAFFGQGTRLTVV.

The chain is built from TRBV4-1 and TRBJ2-1, with D perhaps matching TRBD2 (6 bases). The CDR3 sequence is 12 residues long. CDR1 is MGHRA, CDR2 YSYEKL, per germline. V shed 3 bases and J shed 9 bases, with 9 bases lying between them. The CDR3 reads CASSHRESEQFF. The CDR3 DNA sequence: TGCGCCAGCAGCCACCGGGAGAGTGAGCAGTTCTTC.

This chain uses TRBV18 with TRBJ2-1, with a weak D call TRBD2 (6 bases). V dropped 3 bases and J dropped 6 bases, with 18 bases sitting between them. This CDR3 spans 16 amino acids. The germline V gene encodes CDR1 KGHSH and CDR2 LQKENI. The DNA of the CDR3 is TGTGCCAGCTCACCCGCATCGGGGGTCGGAATCAATGAGCAGTTCTTC. It specifies CASSPASGVGINEQFF.

This clone was found a few times. This chain uses TRBV27 with TRBJ2-7, with a weak D call TRBD2 (7 bases). The CDR3 spans 13 residues. Trimming took 7 bases from V and 7 from J, leaving 17 bases between them. Germline V gene lookup returns CDR1 MNHEY and CDR2 SMNVEV (reference sequence). The CDR3 reads CASTYGRGGEQYF. DNA of the CDR3: TGTGCCAGCACCTATGGAAGGGGGGGTGAGCAGTACTTC.

The rearrangement uses TRBV2 and TRBJ2-7; D not resolved. The CDR3 is made up of 13 amino acids. V was pared by 5 bases and J by 3 bases, with 11 bases between. Germline V lookup: CDR1 SNHLY, CDR2 FYNNEI. The CDR3 is CASSRPRLYEQYF. The CDR3 DNA follows: TGTGCCAGCAGTCGGCCCCGACTCTACGAGCAGTACTTC.

The chain joins TRBV5-1 to TRBJ1-1; D call uncertain. Trimming stripped 4 bases from V and 5 bases from J, with 15 bases between. CDR3 length: 14 amino acids. CDR1 is SGHRS, CDR2 YFSETQ, per germline. The CDR3: CASSAGGRGTEAFF. DNA of the CDR3: TGCGCCAGCAGCGCCGGTGGGAGAGGGACTGAAGCTTTCTTT.

This chain joins TRBV5-1 and TRBJ2-5, with 7 bases that match TRBD2. Germline CDR1 is SGHRS and CDR2 is YFSETQ. The V and J ends lost 5 bases and 2 bases, in that order; junction bases with no gene match: 6. CDR3 size: 14 residues. This CDR3 reads CASSGGELQETQYF. Here the CDR3 DNA reads TGCGCCAGCAGTGGGGGGGAATTGCAAGAGACCCAGTACTTC.

This clone was picked up one time. The chain combines TRBV29-1 with TRBJ2-2; 8 bases are a match to TRBD2. The V segment lost 8 bases and the J segment 5 bases; nucleotides outside the gene matches: 10. Germline CDR1 reads SQVTM; CDR2 reads ANQGSEA. This CDR3 has 14 residues. CDR3 sequence reads: CSSGGQEGTGELFF. In DNA form, the CDR3 reads TGCAGCTCGGGGGGGCAGGAGGGTACCGGGGAGCTGTTTTTT.

This chain uses TRBV5-5 with TRBJ2-5; TRBD1 might be the D (5 bases). The CDR3 length is 15 residues. Per the germline V gene, CDR1 is SGHKS and CDR2 is YYEKEE (reference sequence). Trimming shortened V by 4 bases and J by 1 base, and 14 bases separated the two germline ends. This CDR3 is CASSPIRGAQETQYF. CDR3 DNA sequence: TGTGCCAGCAGCCCCATTCGTGGGGCCCAAGAGACCCAGTACTTC.

This chain connects TRBV19 to TRBJ2-5; TRBD2 matches 9 bases. The length of the CDR3 is 15 residues. The germline gives CDR1 LNHDA, CDR2 SQIVND (reference sequence). J lost 1 base, V lost 7 bases, and 7 bases had no gene match. The CDR3 bases are TGTGCCAGTAACAATGGGGGACTAGCCCAAGAGACCCAGTACTTC. It codes for CASNNGGLAQETQYF.

The J gene is TRBJ2-4, the V gene TRBV24-1, with D maybe TRBD1 (6 bases). The V end was cut by 5 bases, the J end by 9 bases, with 16 bases between. Germline CDR1 reads KGHDR; CDR2 reads SFDVKD. This CDR3 contains 14 residues. CDR3 region: CATSGTGTTGIQYF. CDR3 DNA: TGTGCCACCAGTGGTACCGGGACAACGGGCATTCAGTACTTC.

This chain connects TRBV6-5 to TRBJ1-5, with D hard to call. The CDR3 totals 15 residues. Trimming shortened V by 4 bases and J by 2 bases, and 12 bases separated the two germline ends. Germline V gives CDR1 MNHEY, CDR2 SVGAGI. In DNA form, the CDR3 reads TGTGCCAGCAGTTCCCGTGGGCTCGGCAATCAGCCCCAGCATTTT. It codes for CASSSRGLGNQPQHF.